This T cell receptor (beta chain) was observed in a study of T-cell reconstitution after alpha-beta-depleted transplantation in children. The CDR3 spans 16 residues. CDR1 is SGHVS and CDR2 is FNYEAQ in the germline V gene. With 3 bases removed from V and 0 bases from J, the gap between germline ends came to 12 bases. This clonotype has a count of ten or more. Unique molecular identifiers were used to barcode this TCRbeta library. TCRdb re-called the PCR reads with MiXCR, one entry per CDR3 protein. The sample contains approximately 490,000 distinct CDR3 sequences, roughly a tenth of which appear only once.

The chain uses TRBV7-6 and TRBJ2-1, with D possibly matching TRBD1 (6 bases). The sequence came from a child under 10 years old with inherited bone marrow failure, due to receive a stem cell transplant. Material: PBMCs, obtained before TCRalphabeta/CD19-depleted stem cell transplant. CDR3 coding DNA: TGTGCCAGCAGCTTCTCCAGGGGACCCTCCTACAATGAGCAGTTCTTC. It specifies CASSFSRGPSYNEQFF.